The entry below gives a single T cell receptor beta chain sequence along with its context. The antigen is unknown. The data are from a study of cytomegalovirus exposure and HLA in healthy donors. General study results and limits: A few chains tied to CMV proved CMV antigen-specific in vitro. The authors listed 150 to 200 TCR beta chains as cytomegalovirus-associated.

The CDR3 consists of 20 residues. V shed 2 bases and J 6 bases; nucleotides not matched to a gene: 20. Germline CDR1 is MGHRA and CDR2 is YSYEKL. Both 60 Vbeta primers and 13 Jbeta primers went into the PCR. TCRdb's table, derived via immunoSEQ multiplex PCR, lists solely in-frame clones and lacks some. The table includes around 270,000 clones, roughly 80% detected once. This receptor was taken from a girl aged 2 to 10 in good health and CMV-seronegative. Specimen: PBMCs. The V call is TRBV4-1, the J call TRBJ2-7; 12 bases are a match to TRBD2. The CDR3, as DNA: TGCGCCAGCAGCCAATTCCCGGGACTAGCGGGTGGAAGAGGGGTCGCCGAGCAGTACTTC. This sequence encodes CASSQFPGLAGGRGVAEQYF.